This TCR beta chain comes out of a study of blood T cell repertoires in COVID-19. Study overall: From the United States, Italy and Spain came samples of acute and convalescent COVID-19.

The germline gives CDR1 SGHDT, CDR2 YYEEEE. Trimming took 5 bases from V and 4 from J; bases not matched to a gene: 4. This CDR3 comprises 14 residues. In the authors' methods: Scientists estimated how many nucleated cells there were by amplifying reference gene primers. Only in-frame clones appear in the TCRdb table, and some are missing; sequencing was by immunoSEQ multiplex PCR. Clonal size and the V and J genes are those of that table, whereas D and trimming came from the DNA. The table records about 130,000 clones, approximately 84% of them present only once. This receptor was obtained from a man aged 70 or older with acute or convalescent COVID-19. This chain links TRBV5-6 with TRBJ1-3, with 9 bases aligning to TRBD1. The sequenced sample was peripheral blood. CDR3 bases: TGTGCCAGCAGAGAACAGGGGGCAGGAAACACCATATATTTT. This encodes CASREQGAGNTIYF.